These 7 T cell receptor beta chains originate from one sample sequenced in a study of shared clonotypes between healthy human individuals. Libraries were prepared by immunoSEQ multiplex PCR; TCRdb keeps only in-frame clonotypes and omits some of them. The sample carries hundreds of thousands of clones, less than 80% recorded once. Sequences were obtained from memory CD4+ T cells sorted from blood. Described subset: CD45RA-negative fraction. The receptors come from a woman under 40 in good health.

The chain joins TRBV19 to TRBJ2-1; no clear D. The length of the CDR3 is 15 residues. Germline assignment: CDR1 LNHDA and CDR2 SQIVND (reference sequence). V shed 8 bases and J shed 13 bases, with 27 bases lying between them. DNA of the CDR3: TGTGCCAGTCCCATTAGGCGAGACTGGAAAGCAAAACAGTTCTTC. Protein: CASPIRRDWKAKQFF.

With respect to this clone: This same CDR3 is encoded by further DNA sequences in the sample. The chain carries TRBV11-2 and TRBJ2-7; TRBD2 matches at 11 bases. This CDR3 has 15 residues. J was trimmed by 4 bases and V by 1 base; bases with no gene match: 3. The germline V gene has CDR1 SGHAT and CDR2 FQNNGV. The CDR3 coding sequence is TGTGCCAGCAGCTTAGGTACTAGCGGGAGTTACGAGCAGTACTTC. Its protein is CASSLGTSGSYEQYF.

Comment on this clone: Other DNA sequences within the sample encode an identical CDR3. CDR3 sequence: CASRPGTVNYGYTF. CDR3 DNA: TGTGCCAGCAGACCCGGGACAGTCAACTATGGCTACACCTTC. The chain is built from TRBV28 and TRBJ1-2; TRBD1 matches at 7 bases. In germline, CDR1 is MDHEN, CDR2 SYDVKM. The length of the CDR3 is 14 residues. Losses at the gene ends were 6 bases for V and 2 bases for J; bases not matched to a gene: 6.

V and J are TRBV19 and TRBJ2-2; 12 nucleotides line up with TRBD2. Germline loops: CDR1 LNHDA, CDR2 SQIVND (reference sequence). This CDR3 spans 18 amino acids. J gave up 6 bases and V 5 bases, and 13 bases lay outside the gene matches. CDR3 sequence (DNA): TGTGCCAGTAGTGCCGGGACTAGCGGGTTGTCCCCCTCCGGGGAGCTGTTTTTT. This encodes CASSAGTSGLSPSGELFF.

DNA of the CDR3: TGTGCCAGCAGCTCCGGCATGGGCGGGAGCTACGAGCAGTACTTC. It translates to CASSSGMGGSYEQYF. The rearrangement uses TRBV11-3 and TRBJ2-7, with TRBD2 matching over 7 bases. The CDR3 length is 15 residues. The J segment lost 3 bases and the V segment lost 4 bases, leaving 9 bases of the junction unmatched. In germline, CDR1 is SGHNT, CDR2 YENEEA.

In its sample, this clone was seen a few times. This rearrangement joins TRBV28 to TRBJ1-2; D not certain. From germline, CDR1 is MDHEN and CDR2 SYDVKM. V lost 5 bases and J 1 base, leaving 14 bases between the germline ends. The CDR3 contains 15 residues. The CDR3 loop is CASSIAPTNNYGYTF. CDR3 sequence (DNA): TGTGCCAGCAGTATCGCACCGACAAATAACTATGGCTACACCTTC.

This chain connects TRBV6-5 to TRBJ2-2; weak D call: TRBD2 (5 bases). The CDR3 extends over 14 amino acids. Germline V CDR1 and CDR2: MNHEY, SVGAGI. Trimming removed 10 bases from V and 0 bases from J, with 12 bases in between. CDR3 in DNA: TGTGCCATCTCAGCGGCATCGAACACCGGGGAGCTGTTTTTT. Translating it yields CAISAASNTGELFF.